A selection of T cell receptor beta chains follows, all from one sample in a study of blood T cell repertoires in COVID-19. Measured with immunoSEQ multiplex PCR; TCRdb has only the in-frame clones, and not every one. Here the sample spans some 89,000 clones, 82% being singletons. The sequenced material came from peripheral blood. The receptor set was obtained from a woman older than 75 with acute or convalescent COVID-19. The CDR3 runs from the conserved cysteine through the conserved F or W. The D gene is left open where the match is weak. Rows may omit the clone size; those that give it use once, few, many or a size class.

j_gene,d_gene,v_gene,abundance,CDR3aa,CDR3nt
TRBJ1-6,.,TRBV11-2,.,CASSLINGYNSPLHF,TGTGCCAGCAGCTTGATTAACGGCTATAATTCACCCCTCCACTTT
TRBJ1-6,.,TRBV10-3,once,CAIREGQIYNSPLHF,TGTGCCATCAGGGAAGGACAGATTTATAATTCACCCCTCCACTTT
TRBJ2-3,.,TRBV6-6,.,CASSKQGADTQYF,TGTGCCAGCAGTAAACAGGGTGCAGATACGCAGTATTTT
TRBJ2-5,.,TRBV9,.,CASSVGGGPQETQYF,TGTGCCAGCAGCGTAGGGGGGGGGCCCCAAGAGACCCAGTACTTC
TRBJ2-5,.,TRBV4-1,few,CASSQGAVRETQYF,TGCGCCAGCAGCCAAGGGGCCGTTAGGGAGACCCAGTACTTC
TRBJ1-1,.,TRBV5-8,.,CASNPLGSSGTEAFF,TGTGCCAGCAACCCCCTAGGCTCGTCGGGCACTGAAGCTTTCTTT
TRBJ2-1,TRBD2,TRBV5-1,.,CASSLGFGLAGDNEQFF,TGCGCCAGCAGCTTGGGATTCGGACTAGCGGGAGACAATGAGCAGTTCTTC
TRBJ2-5,.,TRBV10-2,.,CASKREETQYF,TGCGCCAGCAAGAGGGAGGAGACCCAGTACTTC
TRBJ2-5,TRBD2,TRBV5-1,once,CASSSGTNPRETQYF,TGCGCCAGCAGCTCCGGGACTAACCCCAGGGAGACCCAGTACTTC
TRBJ1-1,.,TRBV7-2,.,CASSHDTTVNEAFF,TGTGCCAGCAGCCACGATACGACAGTCAATGAAGCTTTCTTT
TRBJ2-1,.,TRBV12-3/TRBV12-4,.,CASSSIDTVQFF,TGTGCCAGCAGCTCCATCGACACTGTACAGTTCTTC
TRBJ2-1,TRBD2,TRBV28,.,CASRSGSLLGEQFF,TGTGCCAGCAGGAGCGGGAGTCTTTTGGGTGAGCAGTTCTTC
TRBJ2-1,TRBD2,TRBV9,.,CASSVVAGGNEQFF,TGTGCCAGCAGCGTAGTAGCGGGAGGCAATGAGCAGTTCTTC
TRBJ1-4,.,TRBV5-8,.,CASSPLPGFGIEKLFF,TGTGCCAGCAGTCCCCTCCCGGGGTTTGGTATTGAAAAACTGTTTTTT
TRBJ2-2,TRBD2,TRBV7-9,few,CASSKGLAGPGELFF,TGTGCCAGCAGCAAGGGGCTAGCGGGGCCCGGGGAGCTGTTTTTT
TRBJ1-4,.,TRBV5-1,few,CASTPQGSNEKLFF,TGCGCCAGCACCCCCCAGGGCTCTAATGAAAAACTGTTTTTT
TRBJ2-7,.,TRBV5-6,few,CASSPLAGAGEEQYF,TGTGCCAGCAGCCCCCTGGCGGGCGCAGGGGAGGAGCAGTACTTC
TRBJ2-7,TRBD2,TRBV5-1,few,CASSRAGGKDEQYF,TGCGCCAGCAGCCGAGCGGGGGGTAAAGACGAGCAGTACTTC
TRBJ2-7,TRBD1,TRBV3-1/TRBV3-2,once,CASSQGQGAREQYF,TGTGCCAGCAGCCAAGGGCAGGGGGCGAGGGAGCAGTACTTC
TRBJ2-2,.,TRBV27,.,CATRLGTVGTGELFF,TGTGCCACCCGGCTGGGGACTGTTGGCACCGGGGAGCTGTTTTTT
TRBJ1-3,.,TRBV12-3/TRBV12-4,.,CASSPGYASAIYF,TGTGCCAGCAGCCCTGGATACGCAAGCGCCATATATTTT
TRBJ1-2,.,TRBV7-9,.,CASSLSDSNYGYTF,TGTGCCAGCAGCTTATCGGACAGCAACTATGGCTACACCTTC
TRBJ2-3,.,TRBV7-9,.,CASSLQATDTQYF,TGTGCCAGCAGCTTACAAGCCACAGATACGCAGTATTTT
TRBJ1-1,TRBD1,TRBV18,few,CASSPLGQVNTEAFF,TGTGCCAGCTCACCCCTGGGACAGGTGAACACTGAAGCTTTCTTT
TRBJ2-5,TRBD1,TRBV5-1,few,CASSLSQGASETQYF,TGCGCCAGCAGCTTGTCACAGGGGGCCTCAGAGACCCAGTACTTC
TRBJ1-6,TRBD1,TRBV5-6,.,CASSLGQGAISPLHF,TGTGCCAGCAGCTTGGGACAGGGGGCTATATCACCCCTCCACTTT
TRBJ2-5,.,TRBV6-5,.,CASSYSHRKETQYF,TGTGCCAGCAGTTACTCCCACAGGAAGGAGACCCAGTACTTC
TRBJ2-7,.,TRBV7-9,few,CASSLSTYEQYF,TGTGCCAGCAGCTTGAGCACCTACGAGCAGTACTTC
TRBJ1-2,.,TRBV10-1,.,CASSDGAYGYTF,TGCGCCAGCAGTGATGGAGCGTATGGCTACACCTTC
TRBJ1-3,TRBD1,TRBV2,.,CASSGDRGEPSSGNTIYF,TGTGCCAGCAGTGGTGACAGGGGGGAACCGAGCTCTGGAAACACCATATATTTT
TRBJ2-5,TRBD1,TRBV19,.,CASSNRGVETQYF,TGTGCCAGTAGTAACAGGGGAGTGGAGACCCAGTACTTC
TRBJ2-7,.,TRBV5-1,.,CASSLAWQGNYEQYF,TGCGCCAGCAGCTTGGCCTGGCAGGGGAACTACGAGCAGTACTTC
TRBJ1-3,.,TRBV19,.,CASTGMGTGNTIYF,TGTGCCAGTACCGGGATGGGAACTGGAAACACCATATATTTT
TRBJ2-1,TRBD2,TRBV27,.,CASSPRLIAGVVNEQFF,TGTGCCAGCAGTCCACGCCTCATAGCGGGAGTCGTCAATGAGCAGTTCTTC
TRBJ1-5,TRBD1,TRBV5-8,.,CASSFGQGVQPQHF,TGTGCCAGCAGCTTTGGACAGGGGGTTCAGCCCCAGCATTTT
TRBJ2-5,.,TRBV15,.,CATKGGGAWQETQYF,TGTGCCACCAAAGGAGGGGGGGCTTGGCAAGAGACCCAGTACTTC
TRBJ2-2,TRBD1,TRBV5-1,few,CASGDRAATGELFF,TGCGCCAGCGGAGACAGGGCCGCGACCGGGGAGCTGTTTTTT
TRBJ1-5,TRBD1,TRBV27,.,CASSSLGTVPNQPQHF,TGTGCCAGCAGTTCCCTCGGGACAGTCCCAAATCAGCCCCAGCATTTT
TRBJ2-2,TRBD1,TRBV7-3,.,CASSPPGTGAGELFF,TGTGCCAGCAGCCCCCCCGGGACAGGGGCCGGGGAGCTGTTTTTT
TRBJ1-4,.,TRBV28,once,CASRGFQGSKEKLFF,TGTGCCAGCAGAGGGTTCCAGGGGAGTAAAGAAAAACTGTTTTTT
TRBJ1-6,TRBD1,TRBV6-2/TRBV6-3,.,CASSRDRGRVGNSPLHF,TGTGCCAGCAGTAGGGACAGGGGGCGAGTTGGTAATTCACCCCTCCACTTT
TRBJ1-1,TRBD1,TRBV28,few,CASLGQTVGNTEAFF,TGTGCCAGCTTGGGACAGACCGTAGGGAACACTGAAGCTTTCTTT
TRBJ1-5,TRBD1,TRBV6-5,.,CASEQGANQPQHF,TGTGCCAGCGAACAGGGGGCAAATCAGCCCCAGCATTTT
TRBJ2-1,.,TRBV2,.,CASRRLESSYNEQFF,TGTGCCAGCAGAAGACTAGAGAGCTCCTACAATGAGCAGTTCTTC
TRBJ2-5,.,TRBV3-1/TRBV3-2,.,CASSQGLRQETQYF,TGTGCCAGCAGCCAAGGTTTGCGCCAAGAGACCCAGTACTTC
TRBJ2-3,TRBD1,TRBV6-2/TRBV6-3,.,CASSRDRSTDTQYF,TGTGCCAGCAGTCGGGACAGGAGCACAGATACGCAGTATTTT
TRBJ2-7,TRBD1,TRBV19,.,CASSTWDSYEQYF,TGTGCCAGTAGTACGTGGGACAGCTACGAGCAGTACTTC
TRBJ1-3,.,TRBV18,many,CASSPPAKSGNTIYF,TGTGCCAGCTCACCACCGGCCAAAAGTGGAAACACCATATATTTT
TRBJ1-2,.,TRBV29-1,.,CSVYWGDGGYTF,TGCAGCGTTTATTGGGGGGACGGTGGCTACACCTTC
TRBJ1-5,.,TRBV7-9,.,CASSSGDQPQHF,TGTGCCAGCAGCTCCGGGGATCAGCCCCAGCATTTT
TRBJ1-3,TRBD1,TRBV10-3,.,CAITQGLPSGNTIYF,TGTGCCATCACACAGGGGCTACCCTCTGGAAACACCATATATTTT
TRBJ1-1,.,TRBV6-5,.,CASQLRGEAFF,TGTGCCAGCCAACTTAGGGGTGAAGCTTTCTTT
TRBJ2-1,TRBD1,TRBV9,.,CASSADRGVVGEQFF,TGTGCCAGCAGCGCCGACAGGGGAGTAGTCGGTGAGCAGTTCTTC